This T cell receptor (beta chain) was sequenced during a study of blood T cell repertoires in COVID-19. Generated by immunoSEQ multiplex PCR, the TCRdb table keeps only in-frame clones and is missing some. This table holds about 200,000 clones, around nine tenths found once. V lost 6 bases and J lost 8; bases outside the gene matches: 4. The germline V gene has CDR1 MGHDK and CDR2 SYGVNS. The CDR3 contains 13 residues. Allocation to cohorts depended on clinical history reported by the participants. The sequencing input was PBMCs or T cells enriched from blood (not recorded which). The origin of this receptor is a young woman who had been exposed to COVID-19. The chain carries TRBV25-1 and TRBJ1-3; TRBD1 aligns across 10 bases. CDR3 DNA: TGTGCCAGCAGAGGGACAGGGGTGGACACCATATATTTT. This sequence encodes CASRGTGVDTIYF.